This T cell receptor beta chain was found in a study of CD8 T cells in ankylosing spondylitis. Notes on the study in general: Ankylosing spondylitis blood appeared to be characterized by a TCR beta motif of roughly eight highly homologous variants.

There are 18 residues in the CDR3. Germline-derived CDR1 and CDR2 are MNHEY and SVGAGI. Trimming cost V 0 bases and J 6 bases, with 23 bases left between them. This clonotype was observed at least ten times. Its antigen is as yet unknown. TCRdb reanalysed the 5' RACE reads using MiXCR and keeps one entry per CDR3 protein. The data contain a few hundred thousand distinct CDR3 sequences, roughly a sixth of them singletons. This sequence was found in a male donor with ankylosing spondylitis. The sample comprised blood, either unsorted or a sorted T cell fraction (not recorded which). The V call is TRBV6-5, the J call TRBJ1-1; a weak D match, TRBD1 (5 bases). In nucleotides, the CDR3 is TGTGCCAGCAGTTACTCGGGTTGGGGGTCGGGTACTTTTTCTGAAGCTTTCTTT. This translates into CASSYSGWGSGTFSEAFF.